This T cell receptor beta chain derives from a study of T cell changes during pregnancy in multiple sclerosis. J was trimmed by 12 bases and V by 3 bases; bases with no gene match: 2. Germline CDR1 and CDR2: DFQATT and SNEGSKA (reference sequence). The CDR3 is 10 amino acids. TCRdb keeps only in-frame clones here, not all; method: immunoSEQ multiplex PCR. The sample yields some 85,000 clones, 90% to 95% seen once. The sample in question was peripheral blood, obtained in the third trimester of pregnancy. This TCR was recovered from a female donor with multiple sclerosis, enrolled in a pregnancy study. V is TRBV20-1 and J is TRBJ1-1; 9 bases fit TRBD1. CDR3 sequence: CSASGQGTFF. CDR3 in DNA: TGCAGTGCTAGCGGACAGGGGACTTTCTTT.